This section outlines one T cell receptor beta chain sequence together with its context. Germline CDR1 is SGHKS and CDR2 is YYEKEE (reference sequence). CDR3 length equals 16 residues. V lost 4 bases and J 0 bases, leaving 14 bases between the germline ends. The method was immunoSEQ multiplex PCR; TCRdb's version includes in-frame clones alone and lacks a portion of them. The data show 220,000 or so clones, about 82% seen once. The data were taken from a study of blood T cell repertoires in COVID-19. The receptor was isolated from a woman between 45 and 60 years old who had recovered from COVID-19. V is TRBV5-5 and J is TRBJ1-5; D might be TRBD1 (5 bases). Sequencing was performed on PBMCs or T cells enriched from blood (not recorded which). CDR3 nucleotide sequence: TGTGCCAGCAGCGGGGGGACGGAATATAGCAATCAGCCCCAGCATTTT. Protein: CASSGGTEYSNQPQHF.